One and the same sample provided the 22 T cell receptor beta chains below, sequenced in a study of immune evolution from preneoplasia to lung adenocarcinoma. TCRdb keeps only in-frame clones here, not all; method: immunoSEQ multiplex PCR. This sample carries approximately 9,500 clones, around 87% of them seen once, and the ten largest clones take 2.3%. Input material: FFPE invasive lung adenocarcinoma tissue. The receptors here all came from a person between 65 and 79 years old with invasive lung adenocarcinoma.

The chain links TRBV11-3 to TRBJ2-3; 14 bases agree with TRBD2. CDR1 is SGHNT, CDR2 YENEEA, per germline. CDR3 size: 18 residues. The trim removed 0 bases at V and 2 bases at J, leaving 4 bases unmatched. The CDR3 protein is CASSLDPTSGRVTDTQYF. The DNA for the CDR3 is TGTGCCAGCAGCTTAGATCCGACTAGCGGGAGGGTCACAGATACGCAGTATTTT.

The chain has TRBV30 and TRBJ1-1; perhaps TRBD1 as D (5 bases). V lost 0 bases and J lost 7, with 15 bases in between. This CDR3 comprises 14 residues. The V gene's germline CDR1 is GTSNPN and CDR2 SVGIG (reference sequence). In DNA, the CDR3 is TGTGCCTGGAGTGTACTACCGGGGACGGGTGAAGCTTTCTTT. Its protein is CAWSVLPGTGEAFF.

The CDR3 nucleotides are TGTGCCACCAGCAGAGAATATCCAGCGGGAAAGCCCGGGGAGCTGTTTTTT. This gives the protein CATSREYPAGKPGELFF. V and J are TRBV15 and TRBJ2-2; 7 nucleotides line up with TRBD2. The germline CDR1 and CDR2 sequences are LNHNV and YYDKDF (reference sequence). V gave up 0 bases and J gave up 6 bases; unmatched junction bases: 10. The CDR3 sequence is 17 residues long. Drawing the rest from reference TRBV15 and TRBJ2-2, the complete variable domain is DAMVIQNPRYQVTQFGKPVTLSCSQTLNHNVMYWYQQKSSQAPKLLFHYYDKDFNNEADTPDNFQSRRPNTSFCFLDIRSPGLGDTAMYLCATSREYPAGKPGELFFGEGSRLTVL.

The V call is TRBV15, the J call TRBJ2-7, with D maybe TRBD2 (5 bases). This CDR3 is 14 amino acids long. Trimming took 3 bases from V and 2 from J, leaving 11 bases between them. CDR1 and CDR2 from the germline V gene are LNHNV and YYDKDF (reference sequence). As DNA, the CDR3 is TGTGCCACCAGCAGGGACCGGGGTCCCTACGAGCAGTACTTC. Protein: CATSRDRGPYEQYF.

The chain is built from TRBV28 and TRBJ2-2; 14 bases are a match to TRBD2. CDR1 and CDR2 from the germline V gene are MDHEN and SYDVKM. The CDR3 consists of 18 residues. V was clipped by 6 bases and J by 3 bases; unmatched bases: 9. The CDR3 nucleotides read TGTGCCAGCAGGAGGGGACTAGCGGGAGAATGGGACACCGGGGAGCTGTTTTTT. Residues: CASRRGLAGEWDTGELFF.

The chain joins TRBV6-5 to TRBJ1-2; possibly TRBD1 for D (6 bases). Trimming cost V 5 bases and J 7 bases, with 14 bases left between them. The germline CDR1 and CDR2 sequences are MNHEY and SVGAGI. The CDR3 totals 13 residues. The CDR3 reads CASSQGTGAGYTF. In nucleotides, the CDR3 is TGTGCCAGCAGTCAAGGGACGGGGGCTGGCTACACCTTC.

The chain links TRBV5-1 to TRBJ1-1, with D possibly TRBD1 on 5 matching bases. The germline gives CDR1 SGHRS, CDR2 YFSETQ. The germline V and J ends were trimmed by 4 bases and 3 bases, with 10 bases remaining between them. The CDR3 has 13 amino acids. The CDR3: CASSSDRHTEAFF. CDR3 coding DNA: TGCGCCAGCAGCAGTGACAGACACACTGAAGCTTTCTTT.

This sequence joins TRBV18 and TRBJ2-2, with D possibly being TRBD2 (8 bases). The CDR3 is made up of 17 amino acids. The V gene's germline CDR1 is KGHSH and CDR2 LQKENI. Trimming took 4 bases from V and 1 from J, leaving 16 bases between them. The CDR3 nucleotides read TGTGCCAGCTCACGGACAGGACTAGCCGGGAACACCGGGGAGCTGTTTTTT. As protein: CASSRTGLAGNTGELFF.

This clone was counted a few times. The rearrangement uses TRBV2 and TRBJ1-1, with D tentatively TRBD1 (5 bases). CDR3 length: 18 residues. V was trimmed by 0 bases and J by 1 base, leaving 18 bases between them. Germline V CDR1 and CDR2: SNHLY, FYNNEI. CDR3 in DNA: TGTGCCAGCAGTGAAGCCCCCCCGGGAGGGGATGGGAACACTGAAGCTTTCTTT. Translating gives CASSEAPPGGDGNTEAFF.

The chain couples TRBV30 to TRBJ2-3, with 7 bases that match TRBD2. Germline V gene sequence: CDR1 GTSNPN, CDR2 SVGIG (reference sequence). This CDR3 region has 14 residues. With 4 bases clipped from V and 0 bases from J, the junction kept 4 bases outside the gene matches. CDR3: CAWKWGGSTDTQYF. DNA for the CDR3: TGTGCCTGGAAGTGGGGGGGTAGCACAGATACGCAGTATTTT.

The gene calls are TRBV11-3 and TRBJ2-1; D remains unclear. V gave up 1 base and J gave up 7 bases, with 14 bases separating them. Per the germline V gene, CDR1 is SGHNT and CDR2 is YENEEA. This CDR3 comprises 15 residues. The CDR3, as DNA: TGTGCCAGCAGCTTAGGGGCCCGGATTGGGAATGAGCAGTTCTTC. This encodes CASSLGARIGNEQFF.

This clone was observed a handful of times. The V gene is TRBV29-1, the J gene TRBJ2-3, with 9 bases lining up with TRBD2. This CDR3 spans 15 amino acids. The junction had 6 bases not matched to a gene; V was cut back by 4 bases and J by 1 base. CDR1 SQVTM and CDR2 ANQGSEA come from the germline V gene. CDR3 DNA: TGCAGCGTTGTAGGGCGGGAGGGAGGCACAGATACGCAGTATTTT. As protein: CSVVGREGGTDTQYF.

V is TRBV27 and J is TRBJ2-2; D gene unclear. This CDR3 contains 12 residues. Trimming left V 4 bases short and J 2 bases short, with 2 bases between. Germline lookup yields CDR1 MNHEY and CDR2 SMNVEV (reference sequence). The CDR3 nucleotides are TGTGCCAGCAGTTCTAACACCGGGGAGCTGTTTTTT. Translated: CASSSNTGELFF.

The V and J genes are TRBV18 and TRBJ1-1; no reliable D call. Trimming cost V 3 bases and J 4 bases, with 15 bases left between them. The CDR3 has 15 amino acids. The germline gives CDR1 KGHSH, CDR2 LQKENI. The CDR3 reads CASSPTEPLSTEAFF. In DNA form, the CDR3 reads TGTGCCAGCTCACCTACAGAACCCCTGAGCACTGAAGCTTTCTTT. The full variable domain, with the rest looked up from reference TRBV18 and TRBJ1-1, is NAGVMQNPRHLVRRRGQEARLRCSPMKGHSHVYWYRQLPEEGLKFMVYLQKENIIDESGMPKERFSAEFPKEGPSILRIQQVVRGDSAAYFCASSPTEPLSTEAFFGQGTRLTVV.

The chain employs TRBV11-2 and TRBJ1-4; TRBD1 agrees at 7 bases. V was clipped by 4 bases and J by 10 bases; unmatched bases: 6. Looked up from germline, CDR1 is SGHAT and CDR2 is FQNNGV. This CDR3 contains 13 residues. The CDR3 loop reads CASSSPTGSKLFF. CDR3 in DNA: TGTGCCAGCAGCTCGCCGACAGGGTCAAAACTGTTTTTT.

The chain links TRBV15 to TRBJ2-7, with 7 bases lining up with TRBD1. Germline V CDR1 and CDR2: LNHNV, YYDKDF (reference sequence). Trimming at V came to 2 bases and at J to 5 bases, leaving 6 bases not matched to a gene. The CDR3 runs to 14 residues. As DNA, the CDR3 is TGTGCCACCAGCAGATTAGGGACAGACAACGAGCAGTACTTC. Translation gives CATSRLGTDNEQYF.

The chain combines TRBV9 with TRBJ1-1, with unresolved D. Germline loops: CDR1 SGDLS, CDR2 YYNGEE. Trimming removed 0 bases at V and 1 base at J, with 4 bases between. CDR3 size: 13 residues. CDR3 DNA sequence: TGTGCCAGCAGCGTAGAGTGGAACACTGAAGCTTTCTTT. Its translation is CASSVEWNTEAFF.

J is TRBJ2-1 and V is TRBV28, with 11 bases lining up with TRBD1. Germline CDR1 and CDR2: MDHEN and SYDVKM. J gave up 2 bases and V 8 bases, and 5 bases lay outside the gene matches. The CDR3 length is 15 residues. The CDR3 here is CASGGTGGPYNEQFF. The CDR3 DNA is TGTGCCAGCGGGGGGACAGGGGGGCCCTACAATGAGCAGTTCTTC.

The V call is TRBV5-8, the J call TRBJ2-3; 9 bases are shared with TRBD2. This CDR3 spans 15 amino acids. V shed 0 bases, J shed 3 bases, and the junction held 2 bases outside the gene matches. Germline CDR1 reads SGHTS; CDR2 reads YDEGEE. DNA for the CDR3: TGTGCCAGCAGCTTGGCTAGCGGGAATACAGATACGCAGTATTTT. It specifies CASSLASGNTDTQYF.

This chain connects TRBV5-1 to TRBJ2-3, with 15 bases lining up with TRBD2. This CDR3 comprises 16 residues. Germline CDR1 reads SGHRS; CDR2 reads YFSETQ. Germline trimming cut 3 bases from V and 5 bases from J; bases unmatched to any gene: 4. For the CDR3, the DNA is TGCGCCAGCAGCTGGACTAGCGGGGGGGCAGGAGATACGCAGTATTTT. Its translation is CASSWTSGGAGDTQYF.

The chain joins TRBV29-1 to TRBJ1-1, with D unclear. The CDR3 extends over 13 amino acids. Germline-derived CDR1 and CDR2 are SQVTM and ANQGSEA. V lost 5 bases, J lost 0 bases, and 10 bases lay in between. The DNA of the CDR3 is TGCAGCGTTCATTCGAACCTGAACACTGAAGCTTTCTTT. It codes for CSVHSNLNTEAFF.

V usage is TRBV11-2 and J usage is TRBJ2-1; 10 nucleotides match TRBD1. V lost 5 bases to trimming and J lost 6 bases; unmatched junction nucleotides: 13. From germline, CDR1 is SGHAT and CDR2 FQNNGV. CDR3 length: 17 amino acids. The CDR3 nucleotides are TGTGCCAGCAGCCGAGGACAGGGGGGACTAGTGGTCAATGAGCAGTTCTTC. It encodes CASSRGQGGLVVNEQFF.